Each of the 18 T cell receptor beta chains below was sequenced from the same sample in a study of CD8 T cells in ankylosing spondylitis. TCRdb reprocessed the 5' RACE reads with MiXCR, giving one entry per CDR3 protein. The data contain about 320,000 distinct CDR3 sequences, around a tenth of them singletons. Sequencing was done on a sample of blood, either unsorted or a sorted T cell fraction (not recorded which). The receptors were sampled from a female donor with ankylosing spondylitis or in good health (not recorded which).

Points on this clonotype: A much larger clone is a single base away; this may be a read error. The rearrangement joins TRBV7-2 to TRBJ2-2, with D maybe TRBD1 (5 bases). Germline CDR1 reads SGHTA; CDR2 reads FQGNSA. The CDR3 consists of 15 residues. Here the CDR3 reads CASSLGGRTTAELFF. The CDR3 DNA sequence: TGTGCCAGCAGCTTAGGGGGCAGGACGACCGCGGAGCTGTTTTTT.

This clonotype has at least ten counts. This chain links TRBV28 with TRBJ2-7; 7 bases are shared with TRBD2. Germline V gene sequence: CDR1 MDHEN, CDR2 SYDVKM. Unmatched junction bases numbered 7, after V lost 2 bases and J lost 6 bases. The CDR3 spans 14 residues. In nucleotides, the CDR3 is TGTGCCAGCAGTTTAGTACGGGAGGAGGGCGAGCAGTACTTC. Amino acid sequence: CASSLVREEGEQYF.

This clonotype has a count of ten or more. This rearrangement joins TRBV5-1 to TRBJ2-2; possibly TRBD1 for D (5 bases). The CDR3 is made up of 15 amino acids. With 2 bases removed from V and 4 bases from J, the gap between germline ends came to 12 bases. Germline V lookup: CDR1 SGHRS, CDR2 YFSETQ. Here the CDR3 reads CASSFSAGSTGELFF. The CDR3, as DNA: TGCGCCAGCAGCTTTTCGGCAGGGTCCACCGGGGAGCTGTTTTTT.

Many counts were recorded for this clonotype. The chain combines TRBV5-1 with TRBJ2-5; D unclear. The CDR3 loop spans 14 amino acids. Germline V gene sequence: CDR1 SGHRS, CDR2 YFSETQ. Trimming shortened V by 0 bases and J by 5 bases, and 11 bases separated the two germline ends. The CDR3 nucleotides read TGCGCCAGCAGCTTGGCACGGCTTGGGGAGACCCAGTACTTC. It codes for CASSLARLGETQYF. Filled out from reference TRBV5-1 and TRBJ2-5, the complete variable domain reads KAGVTQTPRYLIKTRGQQVTLSCSPISGHRSVSWYQQTPGQGLQFLFEYFSETQRNKGNFPGRFSGRQFSNSRSEMNVSTLELGDSALYLCASSLARLGETQYFGPGTRLLVL.

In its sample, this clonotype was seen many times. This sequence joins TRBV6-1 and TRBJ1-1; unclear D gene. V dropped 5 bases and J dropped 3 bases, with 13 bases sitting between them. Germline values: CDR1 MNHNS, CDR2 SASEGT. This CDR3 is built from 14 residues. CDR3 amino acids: CASSPPGPDTEAFF. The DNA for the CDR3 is TGTGCCAGCAGTCCCCCCGGACCGGACACTGAAGCTTTCTTT.

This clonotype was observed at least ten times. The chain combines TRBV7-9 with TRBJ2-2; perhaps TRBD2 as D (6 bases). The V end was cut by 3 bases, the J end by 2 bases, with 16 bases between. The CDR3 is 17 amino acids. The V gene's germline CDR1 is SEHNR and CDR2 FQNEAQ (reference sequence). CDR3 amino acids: CASSFPAGEANTGELFF. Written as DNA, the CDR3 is TGTGCCAGCAGCTTTCCCGCCGGGGAGGCTAACACCGGGGAGCTGTTTTTT.

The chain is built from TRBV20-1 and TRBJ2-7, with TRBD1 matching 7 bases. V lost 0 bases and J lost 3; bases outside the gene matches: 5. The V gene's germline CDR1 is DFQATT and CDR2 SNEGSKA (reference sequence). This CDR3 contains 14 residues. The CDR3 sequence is CSARDRDSFYEQYF. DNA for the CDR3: TGCAGTGCTAGAGACCGGGACAGTTTCTACGAGCAGTACTTC.

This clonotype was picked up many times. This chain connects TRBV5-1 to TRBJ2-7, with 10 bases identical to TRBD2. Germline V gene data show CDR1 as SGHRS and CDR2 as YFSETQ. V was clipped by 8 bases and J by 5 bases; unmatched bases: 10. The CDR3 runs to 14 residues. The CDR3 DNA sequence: TGCGCCAGTACCTATATCGGACTAGCGGACGAGCAGTACTTC. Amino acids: CASTYIGLADEQYF.

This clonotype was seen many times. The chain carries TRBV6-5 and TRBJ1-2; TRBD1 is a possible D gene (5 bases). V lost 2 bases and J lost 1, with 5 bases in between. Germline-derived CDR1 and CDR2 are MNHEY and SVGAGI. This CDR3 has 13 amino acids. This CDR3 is CASSYDSNYGYTF. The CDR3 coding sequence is TGTGCCAGCAGTTACGACAGTAACTATGGCTACACCTTC.

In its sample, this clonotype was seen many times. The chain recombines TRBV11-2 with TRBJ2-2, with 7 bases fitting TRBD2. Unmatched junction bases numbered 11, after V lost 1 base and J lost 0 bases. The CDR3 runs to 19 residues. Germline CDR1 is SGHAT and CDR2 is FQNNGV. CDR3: CASSLVGLAAVANTGELFF. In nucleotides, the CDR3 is TGTGCCAGCAGCTTAGTAGGGCTAGCGGCCGTAGCGAACACCGGGGAGCTGTTTTTT.

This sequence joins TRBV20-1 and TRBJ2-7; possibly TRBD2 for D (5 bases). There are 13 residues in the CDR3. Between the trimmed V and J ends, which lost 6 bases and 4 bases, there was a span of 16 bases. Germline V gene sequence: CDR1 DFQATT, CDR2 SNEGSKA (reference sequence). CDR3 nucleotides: TGCAGTGCCGAGTGGACGGACTCATACGAGCAGTACTTC. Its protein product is CSAEWTDSYEQYF.

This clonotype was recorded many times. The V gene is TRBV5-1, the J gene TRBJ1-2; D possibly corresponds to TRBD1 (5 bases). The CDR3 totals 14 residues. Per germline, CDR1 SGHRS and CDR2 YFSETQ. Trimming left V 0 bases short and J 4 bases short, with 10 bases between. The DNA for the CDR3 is TGCGCCAGCAGCTTGGAGGGACCGATCTATGGCTACACCTTC. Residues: CASSLEGPIYGYTF. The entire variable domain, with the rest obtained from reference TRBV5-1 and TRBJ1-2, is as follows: KAGVTQTPRYLIKTRGQQVTLSCSPISGHRSVSWYQQTPGQGLQFLFEYFSETQRNKGNFPGRFSGRQFSNSRSEMNVSTLELGDSALYLCASSLEGPIYGYTFGSGTRLTVV.

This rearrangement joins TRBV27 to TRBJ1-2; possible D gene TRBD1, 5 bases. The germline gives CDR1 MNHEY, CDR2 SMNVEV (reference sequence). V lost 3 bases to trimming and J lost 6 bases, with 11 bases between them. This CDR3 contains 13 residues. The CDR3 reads CASSLRGVDGYTF. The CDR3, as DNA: TGTGCCAGCAGTTTGAGAGGGGTGGATGGCTACACCTTC.

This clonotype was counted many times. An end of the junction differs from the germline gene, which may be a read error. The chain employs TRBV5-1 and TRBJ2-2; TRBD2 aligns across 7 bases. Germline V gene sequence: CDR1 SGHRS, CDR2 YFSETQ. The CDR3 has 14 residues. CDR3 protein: CASSLAGNTGELFF. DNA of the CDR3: TGTGCCAGCAGCTTAGCGGGGAACACCGGGGAGCTGTTTTTT.

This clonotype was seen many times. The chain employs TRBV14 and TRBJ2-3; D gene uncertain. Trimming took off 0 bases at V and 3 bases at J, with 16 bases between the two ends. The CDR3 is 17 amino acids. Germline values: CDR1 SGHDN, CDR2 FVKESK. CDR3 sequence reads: CASSQDPQTLSTDTQYF. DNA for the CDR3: TGTGCCAGCAGCCAAGACCCCCAGACTCTTTCTACAGATACGCAGTATTTT.

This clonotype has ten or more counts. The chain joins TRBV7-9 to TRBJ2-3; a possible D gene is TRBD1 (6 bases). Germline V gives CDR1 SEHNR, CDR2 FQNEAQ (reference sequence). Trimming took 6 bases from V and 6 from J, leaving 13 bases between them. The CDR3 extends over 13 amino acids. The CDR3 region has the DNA TGTGCCAGCAGGACAGGCCCGGGGGATACGCAGTATTTT. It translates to CASRTGPGDTQYF. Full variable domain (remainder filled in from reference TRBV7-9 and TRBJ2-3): DTGVSQNPRHKITKRGQNVTFRCDPISEHNRLYWYRQTLGQGPEFLTYFQNEAQLEKSRLLSDRFSAERPKGSFSTLEIQRTEQGDSAMYLCASRTGPGDTQYFGPGTRLTVL.

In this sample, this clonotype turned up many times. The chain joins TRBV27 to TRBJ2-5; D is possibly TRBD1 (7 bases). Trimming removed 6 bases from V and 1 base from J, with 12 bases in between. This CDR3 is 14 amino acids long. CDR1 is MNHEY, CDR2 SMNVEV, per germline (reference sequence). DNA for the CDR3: TGTGCCAGCAGCCGGAGGGACAGCCAAGAGACCCAGTACTTC. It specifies CASSRRDSQETQYF.

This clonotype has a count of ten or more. The CDR3 here is CASSSTGTGETQYF. CDR3 bases: TGTGCCAGCAGTTCGACAGGAACGGGAGAGACCCAGTACTTC. This chain uses TRBV27 with TRBJ2-5, with D perhaps matching TRBD1 (6 bases). The CDR3 has 14 amino acids. V was pared by 4 bases and J by 4 bases, with 13 bases between. The germline CDR1 and CDR2 sequences are MNHEY and SMNVEV (reference sequence).